Listed below are T cell receptor beta chains from one sample, sequenced in a study of cytomegalovirus exposure and HLA in healthy donors. Method: immunoSEQ multiplex PCR; TCRdb's copy keeps in-frame clones and lacks some. This table has 85,000 to 100,000 clones, roughly 86% appearing once. The material sequenced was PBMCs. Receptors were obtained from a woman between 18 and 29 years old in good health and CMV-seropositive. The CDR3 runs from the conserved cysteine through the conserved F or W. The order of the fields is J gene, V gene, clone size, D gene, CDR3 protein. D genes are given only for firm matches. Rows may omit the clone size; those that give it use once, few, many or a size class.

j_call: TRBJ2-7; v_call: TRBV5-6; clone_size: .; d_call: TRBD1; cdr3_aa: CASSSRTGVTYEQYF
j_call: TRBJ2-2; v_call: TRBV10-2; clone_size: .; d_call: TRBD2; cdr3_aa: CASSERAGGDTGELFF
j_call: TRBJ2-3; v_call: TRBV19; clone_size: once; d_call: .; cdr3_aa: CASRRQSTDTQYF
j_call: TRBJ1-3; v_call: TRBV5-4; clone_size: .; d_call: .; cdr3_aa: CASSPQASSGNTIYF
j_call: TRBJ1-2; v_call: TRBV6-6; clone_size: .; d_call: .; cdr3_aa: CASSYFRNRYGYTF
j_call: TRBJ1-2; v_call: TRBV6-1; clone_size: .; d_call: .; cdr3_aa: CASSRAQGGSYGYTF
j_call: TRBJ1-1; v_call: TRBV9; clone_size: .; d_call: .; cdr3_aa: CASSVVEILTEAFF
j_call: TRBJ2-4; v_call: TRBV10-2; clone_size: .; d_call: .; cdr3_aa: CASSPGENIQYF
j_call: TRBJ1-1; v_call: TRBV4-2; clone_size: .; d_call: .; cdr3_aa: CASSQDNRRAFF
j_call: TRBJ1-5; v_call: TRBV9; clone_size: .; d_call: .; cdr3_aa: CASSYREDQPQHF
j_call: TRBJ1-1; v_call: TRBV9; clone_size: .; d_call: .; cdr3_aa: CASSVGGGPNTEAFF
j_call: TRBJ2-1; v_call: TRBV5-6; clone_size: .; d_call: .; cdr3_aa: CASSLGWAEQFF
j_call: TRBJ1-5; v_call: TRBV15; clone_size: .; d_call: .; cdr3_aa: CATDRKQGNQPQHF
j_call: TRBJ1-5; v_call: TRBV7-2; clone_size: .; d_call: .; cdr3_aa: CASSLSRSYQPQHF
j_call: TRBJ2-2; v_call: TRBV7-6; clone_size: .; d_call: .; cdr3_aa: CASSFSSGYTGELFF
j_call: TRBJ1-5; v_call: TRBV7-8; clone_size: .; d_call: TRBD1; cdr3_aa: CASSSHRDRNQPQHF
j_call: TRBJ1-6; v_call: TRBV14; clone_size: once; d_call: .; cdr3_aa: CASSQWGQGTDSPLHF
j_call: TRBJ2-5; v_call: TRBV5-8; clone_size: .; d_call: .; cdr3_aa: CASRLAVWEETQYF
j_call: TRBJ2-2; v_call: TRBV6-5; clone_size: .; d_call: .; cdr3_aa: CASRGFGRSGELFF
j_call: TRBJ1-6; v_call: TRBV10-2; clone_size: .; d_call: .; cdr3_aa: CASSGSSGGNSPLHF
j_call: TRBJ2-3; v_call: TRBV13; clone_size: .; d_call: .; cdr3_aa: CASSPTDTQYF
j_call: TRBJ1-1; v_call: TRBV29-1; clone_size: .; d_call: TRBD1; cdr3_aa: CSVAALTRQGVEAFF
j_call: TRBJ2-5; v_call: TRBV7-2; clone_size: .; d_call: .; cdr3_aa: CASSRDYSETQYF
j_call: TRBJ2-7; v_call: TRBV13; clone_size: .; d_call: TRBD1; cdr3_aa: CASSPGTGSYEQYF
j_call: TRBJ1-1; v_call: TRBV28; clone_size: .; d_call: .; cdr3_aa: CASEGYTEAFF
j_call: TRBJ2-7; v_call: TRBV7-8; clone_size: once; d_call: TRBD2; cdr3_aa: CASRTGLAGNYEQYF
j_call: TRBJ2-1; v_call: TRBV25-1; clone_size: .; d_call: .; cdr3_aa: CASSGLGDNEQFF
j_call: TRBJ1-1; v_call: TRBV4-1; clone_size: .; d_call: TRBD1; cdr3_aa: CASSLGQGGNTEAFF
j_call: TRBJ2-5; v_call: TRBV6-5; clone_size: few; d_call: TRBD2; cdr3_aa: CASSSRASGTRETQYF
j_call: TRBJ1-2; v_call: TRBV6-5; clone_size: few; d_call: .; cdr3_aa: CASSYEGVGYTF
j_call: TRBJ1-1; v_call: TRBV7-8; clone_size: once; d_call: TRBD1; cdr3_aa: CASSVRQGALQAFF
j_call: TRBJ2-7; v_call: TRBV7-9; clone_size: .; d_call: TRBD2; cdr3_aa: CASSSHLAGGNYEQYF
j_call: TRBJ1-1; v_call: TRBV6-5; clone_size: .; d_call: TRBD1; cdr3_aa: CASRPGQGYGTEAFF
j_call: TRBJ2-3; v_call: TRBV29-1; clone_size: .; d_call: TRBD1; cdr3_aa: CSVGTASTDTQYF
j_call: TRBJ1-6; v_call: TRBV6-5; clone_size: .; d_call: .; cdr3_aa: CASSYSGRSYNSPLHF
j_call: TRBJ2-1; v_call: TRBV19; clone_size: .; d_call: .; cdr3_aa: CASMVDSGYNEQFF
j_call: TRBJ1-2; v_call: TRBV10-3; clone_size: .; d_call: TRBD1; cdr3_aa: CAISSPGQGANGYTF
j_call: TRBJ2-3; v_call: TRBV6-6; clone_size: .; d_call: TRBD1; cdr3_aa: CASSGTGTDTQYF
j_call: TRBJ1-1; v_call: TRBV27; clone_size: few; d_call: .; cdr3_aa: CASSWAGSGTEAFF
j_call: TRBJ2-1; v_call: TRBV5-1; clone_size: .; d_call: .; cdr3_aa: CASSLDFLAEQFF
j_call: TRBJ2-1; v_call: TRBV6-4; clone_size: .; d_call: TRBD2; cdr3_aa: CASGLAGGPGNEQFF
j_call: TRBJ2-2; v_call: TRBV7-7; clone_size: .; d_call: .; cdr3_aa: CASSPTERTGELFF
j_call: TRBJ2-7; v_call: TRBV5-1; clone_size: once; d_call: .; cdr3_aa: CASSLLPLGPYEQYF
j_call: TRBJ1-5; v_call: TRBV5-5; clone_size: .; d_call: TRBD1; cdr3_aa: CASSWGDRLSNQPQHF
j_call: TRBJ2-4; v_call: TRBV28; clone_size: .; d_call: TRBD2; cdr3_aa: CASSSAGDGAKNIQYF
j_call: TRBJ2-5; v_call: TRBV19; clone_size: .; d_call: TRBD2; cdr3_aa: CASSMLTSANQETQYF
j_call: TRBJ1-4; v_call: TRBV9; clone_size: .; d_call: .; cdr3_aa: CASSVSGRVGEKLFF
j_call: TRBJ2-5; v_call: TRBV18; clone_size: .; d_call: .; cdr3_aa: CASSPPSGQETQYF